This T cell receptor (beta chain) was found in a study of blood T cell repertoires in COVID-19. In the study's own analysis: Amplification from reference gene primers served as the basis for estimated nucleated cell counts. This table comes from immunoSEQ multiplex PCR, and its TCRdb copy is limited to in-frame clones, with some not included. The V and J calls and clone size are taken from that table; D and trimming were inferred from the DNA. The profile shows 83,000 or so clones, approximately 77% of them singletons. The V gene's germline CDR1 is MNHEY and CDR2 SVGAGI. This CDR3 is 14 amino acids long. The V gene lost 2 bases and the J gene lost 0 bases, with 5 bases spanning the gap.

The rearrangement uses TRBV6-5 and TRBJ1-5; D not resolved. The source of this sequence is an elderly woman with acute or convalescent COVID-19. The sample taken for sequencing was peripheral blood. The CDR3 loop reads CASSYISSNQPQHF. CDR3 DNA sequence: TGTGCCAGCAGTTACATCAGTAGCAATCAGCCCCAGCATTTT.